Following are 5 T cell receptor beta chains from one sample sequenced in a study of blood T cell dynamics during melanoma immunotherapy. Time point: week 3, after first cycle of checkpoint inhibitor. Profiled with immunoSEQ multiplex PCR; TCRdb holds only in-frame clones, not every one. The sample records under 20,000 clones, roughly 85% being singletons. The sample was blood, taken from a patient treated with checkpoint blockade. These receptor sequences come from a human donor with melanoma.

The rearrangement links TRBV6-1 to TRBJ1-2; D is perhaps TRBD1 (5 bases). The CDR3 spans 17 residues. V was pared by 2 bases and J by 4 bases, with 20 bases between. Germline V gene sequence: CDR1 MNHNS, CDR2 SASEGT. In DNA, the CDR3 is TGTGCCAGCAGTGAATCCACCGGGGACGGAGCGATCTATGGCTACACCTTC. This encodes CASSESTGDGAIYGYTF.

This clone was seen more than once but under ten times. The chain carries TRBV27 and TRBJ1-5; the D gene is possibly TRBD1 (6 bases). Germline V gives CDR1 MNHEY, CDR2 SMNVEV (reference sequence). The germline V and J ends were trimmed by 7 bases and 2 bases, with 15 bases remaining between them. The CDR3 length is 15 residues. CDR3 coding DNA: TGTGCCAGCAAGGGGGTGGGTGACGGCAATCAGCCCCAGCATTTT. Translated: CASKGVGDGNQPQHF.

The V and J genes are TRBV6-4 and TRBJ1-1, with TRBD1 matching over 9 bases. Germline trimming cut 3 bases from V and 11 bases from J; bases unmatched to any gene: 10. Germline V CDR1 and CDR2: MRHNA, SNTAGT. The CDR3 totals 14 residues. This CDR3 is CASSETGTGKLAFF. Written as DNA, the CDR3 is TGTGCCAGCAGTGAAACCGGGACAGGGAAATTGGCTTTCTTT.

This clone was detected a few times. The V gene is TRBV10-1, the J gene TRBJ2-1, with 9 bases lining up with TRBD1. The CDR3 has 16 amino acids. Germline V CDR1 and CDR2: WNHNN, SYGVQD (reference sequence). Unmatched junction bases numbered 10, after V lost 4 bases and J lost 6 bases. The CDR3 DNA is TGCGCCAGCAGTGGAGCCGGGACAGGGACGGCCAATGAGCAGTTCTTC. Its translation is CASSGAGTGTANEQFF.

The V and J genes are TRBV5-4 and TRBJ2-2, with D tentatively TRBD1 (7 bases). The V gene lost 4 bases and the J gene lost 4 bases, with 17 bases spanning the gap. CDR3 length equals 16 residues. The germline V gene has CDR1 SGHNT and CDR2 YYREEE (reference sequence). The CDR3 sequence is CASSPGAGGFTGELFF. The DNA for the CDR3 is TGTGCCAGCAGCCCTGGGGCAGGGGGGTTCACCGGGGAGCTGTTTTTT.